These T cell receptor beta chains were read from a single sample in a study of cytomegalovirus exposure and HLA in healthy donors. Method: immunoSEQ multiplex PCR; TCRdb's copy keeps in-frame clones and lacks some. The sample lists 200,000 or so clones; approximately 80% were seen once. Source material: PBMCs. These receptors were taken from a woman under 30 in good health and CMV-seropositive. The CDR3 runs from the conserved cysteine through the conserved F or W. D genes are given only for firm matches. Size is omitted from some rows. Given values are once, few, many or a class for expanded clones.

CDR3 DNA: TGCGCCAGCAGCTTGGACCTCCAGGGGGTAAATAATTCACCCCTCCACTTT
CDR3 protein: CASSLDLQGVNNSPLHF
clone size: .
V gene: TRBV5-1
J gene: TRBJ1-6
D gene: TRBD1

CDR3 DNA: TGTGCCTGGTCCCGAGGAGCCTACGAGCAGTACTTC
CDR3 protein: CAWSRGAYEQYF
clone size: few
V gene: TRBV30
J gene: TRBJ2-7
D gene: .

CDR3 DNA: TGTGCCAGCAGCCTAGTTCGGGGGAACACCGGGGAGCTGTTTTTT
CDR3 protein: CASSLVRGNTGELFF
clone size: .
V gene: TRBV7-2
J gene: TRBJ2-2
D gene: .

CDR3 DNA: TGCGCCAGCAGCCAAGATCCCAATGGGCGTACGCCGCAGTATTTT
CDR3 protein: CASSQDPNGRTPQYF
clone size: .
V gene: TRBV4-1
J gene: TRBJ2-3
D gene: .

CDR3 DNA: TGTGCCAGCTCACGCGGGACCAACCCAGATACGCAGTATTTT
CDR3 protein: CASSRGTNPDTQYF
clone size: .
V gene: TRBV18
J gene: TRBJ2-3
D gene: .

CDR3 DNA: TGTGCCAGCTCACCCCAGGGGGACTATGGCTACACCTTC
CDR3 protein: CASSPQGDYGYTF
clone size: .
V gene: TRBV18
J gene: TRBJ1-2
D gene: TRBD1

CDR3 DNA: TGTGCCAGTAGTACTACAGTGAACACTGAAGCTTTCTTT
CDR3 protein: CASSTTVNTEAFF
clone size: .
V gene: TRBV19
J gene: TRBJ1-1
D gene: .

CDR3 DNA: TGTGCCAGCAACGGTTTTGACAGCGCAACTGAAGCTTTCTTT
CDR3 protein: CASNGFDSATEAFF
clone size: .
V gene: TRBV2
J gene: TRBJ1-1
D gene: .

CDR3 DNA: TGTGCCAGCAGCTCCTACAGGGGCCAAGAGACCCAGTACTTC
CDR3 protein: CASSSYRGQETQYF
clone size: .
V gene: TRBV7-9
J gene: TRBJ2-5
D gene: TRBD1

CDR3 DNA: TGTGCCAGCGCAGCGGGGGGGCACACAGATACGCAGTATTTT
CDR3 protein: CASAAGGHTDTQYF
clone size: .
V gene: TRBV18
J gene: TRBJ2-3
D gene: TRBD2

CDR3 DNA: TGCGCCAGCAGCCAAGAACGGGCAGGGGTCAATGAGCAGTTCTTC
CDR3 protein: CASSQERAGVNEQFF
clone size: .
V gene: TRBV4-3
J gene: TRBJ2-1
D gene: .

CDR3 DNA: TGTGCCAGCAGCTTAACAGCAGGGAAGGGAGAGACCCAGTACTTC
CDR3 protein: CASSLTAGKGETQYF
clone size: .
V gene: TRBV7-3
J gene: TRBJ2-5
D gene: .

CDR3 DNA: TGTGCCTGGACCTTTGCAACTAATGAAAAACTGTTTTTT
CDR3 protein: CAWTFATNEKLFF
clone size: .
V gene: TRBV30
J gene: TRBJ1-4
D gene: .

CDR3 DNA: TGTGCCAGCAGCTTTTGGACAGCCGGCCTTGAAGCTTTCTTT
CDR3 protein: CASSFWTAGLEAFF
clone size: .
V gene: TRBV5-5
J gene: TRBJ1-1
D gene: .

CDR3 DNA: TGTGCCAGCAGTGAACTTTCTCGCACAGATACGCAGTATTTT
CDR3 protein: CASSELSRTDTQYF
clone size: .
V gene: TRBV2
J gene: TRBJ2-3
D gene: .

CDR3 DNA: TGTGCCAGTAGGACAGGGAACACTGAAGCTTTCTTT
CDR3 protein: CASRTGNTEAFF
clone size: few
V gene: TRBV19
J gene: TRBJ1-1
D gene: .

CDR3 DNA: TGTGCCAGCAGCTTGTCTACAGACAGGGGGCGAGAAAAACTGTTTTTT
CDR3 protein: CASSLSTDRGREKLFF
clone size: .
V gene: TRBV7-2
J gene: TRBJ1-4
D gene: TRBD1

CDR3 DNA: TGTGCCAGCAGCTTAGGGGCGGGGGTGTTTTACAATGAGCAGTTCTTC
CDR3 protein: CASSLGAGVFYNEQFF
clone size: .
V gene: TRBV7-6
J gene: TRBJ2-1
D gene: TRBD2

CDR3 DNA: TGTGCCAGCAGTTACGGGGGGGGCCAAGAGACCCAGTACTTC
CDR3 protein: CASSYGGGQETQYF
clone size: .
V gene: TRBV6-5
J gene: TRBJ2-5
D gene: TRBD2